The clone carrying this TCR beta chain came up once. Antigen: not known. Authors' data handling: In the immunoSEQ data, sequences were junction-only and lacked quality scores, so filtering differed. The table came from immunoSEQ multiplex PCR; TCRdb's copy has only in-frame clones and leaves some out. Clonal size and the V and J genes are those of that table, whereas D and trimming came from the DNA. The sample has 800,000 to 1,200,000 clones; approximately 78% are singletons. Germline CDR1 and CDR2: SGHRS and YFSETQ. The V gene end was trimmed by 3 bases and the J gene end by 4 bases; junction bases not matched to a gene: 5. The CDR3 covers 15 residues. The data originate from a study of shared clonotypes between healthy human individuals. Study observations and caveats: Researchers found naive subsets generally carried larger estimated richness than memory subsets. Rarefaction exposed incomplete sorted-subset sequencing despite large depth.

Source material: memory CD4+ T cells from PBMCs. Indicated subset: CD45RA-negative fraction. This sequence was found in a man younger than 30 in good health. Some clones in this sample may be carry-over from other donors' samples. This chain uses TRBV5-1 with TRBJ2-7; TRBD2 agrees at 12 bases. The CDR3 reads CASSWGGLAGYEQYF. DNA of the CDR3: TGCGCCAGCAGCTGGGGTGGACTAGCGGGATACGAGCAGTACTTC.